The source of this T cell receptor (beta chain) is a study of tumour-infiltrating T cells in Burkitt lymphoma. Repertoires were generated with immunoSEQ multiplex PCR, while TCRdb's copy carries only in-frame clones and drops some. The table has over 4,000 clones, around 25% seen once; the top ten hold 26%. This CDR3 has 12 residues. Trimming removed 4 bases at V and 4 bases at J, with 8 bases between. Germline V gives CDR1 SEHNR, CDR2 FQNEAQ (reference sequence). The sample comprised tumor tissue. The chain combines TRBV7-9 with TRBJ2-7, with D unresolved. The origin of this receptor is a human donor with diffuse large B-cell lymphoma. CDR3 in amino acids: CASSSGRYEQYF. DNA for the CDR3: TGTGCCAGCAGCTCCGGACGGTACGAGCAGTACTTC.